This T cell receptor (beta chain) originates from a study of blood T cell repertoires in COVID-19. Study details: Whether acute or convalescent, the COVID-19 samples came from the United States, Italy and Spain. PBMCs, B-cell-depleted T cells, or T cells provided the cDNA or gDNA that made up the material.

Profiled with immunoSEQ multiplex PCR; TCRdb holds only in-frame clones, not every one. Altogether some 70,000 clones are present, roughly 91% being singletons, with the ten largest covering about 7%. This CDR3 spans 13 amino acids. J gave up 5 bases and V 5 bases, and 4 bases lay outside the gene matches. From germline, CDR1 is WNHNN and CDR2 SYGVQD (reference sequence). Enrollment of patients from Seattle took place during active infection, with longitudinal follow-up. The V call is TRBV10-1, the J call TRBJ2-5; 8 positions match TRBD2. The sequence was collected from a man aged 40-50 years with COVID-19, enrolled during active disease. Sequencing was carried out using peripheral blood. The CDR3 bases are TGCGCCAGCAGTCCGGGGGGGACCGAGACCCAGTACTTC. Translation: CASSPGGTETQYF.